The clone carrying this T cell receptor beta chain was detected only a few times. The antigen is not known. Per the germline V gene, CDR1 is SGHVS and CDR2 is FQNEAQ. Deletions cut 1 base from V and 11 bases from J, with 15 bases between. The CDR3 spans 13 residues. This entry comes from a study of response to subunit inactivated influenza vaccine. Study-level findings and limits: Authors proposed each seasonal influenza vaccination draws in few new T cells.

MiXCR, applied by TCRdb to the RT-PCR reads, yields one record per CDR3 protein. This table holds more than 400,000 distinct CDR3 sequences, 10% to 11% found once. The sample in question was PBMCs from blood, obtained 45 days after vaccination. The genes are TRBV7-8 and TRBJ2-7, with D tentatively TRBD2 (7 bases). This receptor was identified in a man aged 50 to 59 who received an inactivated influenza vaccine. CDR3 amino acids: CASSLGGGTAEYF. The CDR3 nucleotides are TGTGCCAGCAGCTTAGGCGGGGGCACAGCGGAGTACTTC.